This T cell receptor (beta chain) was found in a study of cytomegalovirus exposure and HLA in healthy donors. Regarding the study as a whole: Some highly shared sequence variants likely arose as a pipeline artifact. Later genetic work tied a missense DCLRE1C variant to beta-chain V and J trimming.

Donors counted as nominally healthy when sampled, yet unrecorded immune exposures were likely. In the case of this clone: Its antigen is undetermined.

Amplification used 60 Vbeta primers and 13 Jbeta primers. Data came from immunoSEQ multiplex PCR; TCRdb stores just in-frame clones and leaves some out. The table records 130,000 or so clones, about 80% of them present only once. The source of this sequence is a woman between 40 and 55 years old in good health and CMV-seronegative. The sample taken for sequencing was PBMCs.

This chain's CDR3 is CASSNRGNQPQHF. CDR3 nucleotides: TGTGCCAGCAGTAACAGGGGAAATCAGCCCCAGCATTTT. The chain recombines TRBV6-1 with TRBJ1-5, with 7 bases identical to TRBD1. There are 13 residues in the CDR3. V was clipped by 5 bases and J by 4 bases; unmatched bases: 2. Germline assignment: CDR1 MNHNS and CDR2 SASEGT.